These 32 T cell receptor beta chains came from one sample sequenced in a study of T-cell memory formation after mild COVID-19. MiXCR, run by TCRdb on the 5' RACE reads, gives a single entry per CDR3 protein. The sample yields about 620,000 distinct CDR3 sequences, roughly 18% seen once. The sample comprised PBMCs or a T cell subset sorted from them (not recorded which). The source is an adult woman who had mild COVID-19 (a few samples of this study predate the infection). Cell type and time point are not known.

This clonotype appeared a few times. The CDR3 bases are TGTGCCAGCAGCTTAACAGGGAACTCGGGGTCTGGCTACACCTTC. It yields the protein CASSLTGNSGSGYTF. This rearrangement joins TRBV11-2 to TRBJ1-2; tentative D call: TRBD1 (6 bases). The germline V gene has CDR1 SGHAT and CDR2 FQNNGV. V was shortened by 2 bases and J by 7 bases, with 17 bases between the two germline ends. This CDR3 has 15 residues. The full variable domain, completed using reference TRBV11-2 and TRBJ1-2, is EAGVAQSPRYKIIEKRQSVAFWCNPISGHATLYWYQQILGQGPKLLIQFQNNGVVDDSQLPKDRFSAERLKGVDSTLKIQPAKLEDSAVYLCASSLTGNSGSGYTFGSGTRLTVV.

The table lists this clonotype with a count of one. V and J are TRBV12-3 or TRBV12-4 and TRBJ1-5; TRBD1 agrees at 8 bases. J lost 3 bases, V lost 3 bases, and 7 bases had no gene match. The CDR3 has 16 residues. The CDR3 nucleotides read TGTGCCAGCAGTTTGGGGGGGACAGGCATCAATCAGCCCCAGCATTTT. Translation gives CASSLGGTGINQPQHF.

This chain joins TRBV9 and TRBJ2-2; D is ambiguous. The V end lost 9 bases, the J end lost 5 bases, and 5 bases lay between the germline ends. The germline CDR1 and CDR2 sequences are SGDLS and YYNGEE. The CDR3 sequence is 10 residues long. The chain's CDR3 is CAIPTGELFF. CDR3 in DNA: TGTGCCATACCAACCGGGGAGCTGTTTTTT.

This clonotype was found a few times. The chain is built from TRBV9 and TRBJ2-3; D is unclear. Germline V gene data show CDR1 as SGDLS and CDR2 as YYNGEE. This CDR3 contains 16 residues. Between the trimmed V and J ends, which lost 0 bases and 2 bases, there was a span of 13 bases. The CDR3 here is CASSVDPVRATDTQYF. DNA of the CDR3: TGTGCCAGCAGCGTAGACCCCGTAAGAGCCACAGATACGCAGTATTTT.

The chain employs TRBV10-3 and TRBJ2-1; 8 positions match TRBD2. The length of the CDR3 is 16 residues. Germline V gene lookup returns CDR1 ENHRY and CDR2 SYGVKD. Unmatched junction bases numbered 4, after V lost 2 bases and J lost 1 base. DNA for the CDR3: TGTGCCATCAGTGAGAGAGCGGGAGATTCCTACAATGAGCAGTTCTTC. Protein: CAISERAGDSYNEQFF.

This clonotype has a handful of counts. The gene calls are TRBV5-1 and TRBJ2-1, with 7 bases fitting TRBD2. CDR1 is SGHRS, CDR2 YFSETQ, per germline. The CDR3 contains 14 residues. V lost 6 bases, J lost 7 bases, and 10 bases stayed unmatched. CDR3 sequence (DNA): TGCGCCAGCAATATTGGCGGGAGTATGAATGAGCAGTTCTTC. It specifies CASNIGGSMNEQFF. Together with reference TRBV5-1 and TRBJ2-1, the CDR3 gives the full variable domain: KAGVTQTPRYLIKTRGQQVTLSCSPISGHRSVSWYQQTPGQGLQFLFEYFSETQRNKGNFPGRFSGRQFSNSRSEMNVSTLELGDSALYLCASNIGGSMNEQFFGPGTRLTVL.

For this clonotype: One end of the junction is discordant with germline, which a read error may explain. The V gene is TRBV24-1, the J gene TRBJ2-7; D uncertain. Germline V gives CDR1 KGHDR, CDR2 SFDVKD. This CDR3 has 15 residues. CDR3 amino acids: CATGDGPASYYEQYF. The CDR3 nucleotides are TGTGCCACCGGTGATGGACCCGCGTCATACTACGAGCAGTACTTC.

This clonotype was detected ten times or more. The chain recombines TRBV12-3 or TRBV12-4 with TRBJ2-5; a weak D match, TRBD1 (6 bases). V was cut by 8 bases and J by 5 bases, with 15 bases left in between. This CDR3 has 13 residues. CDR3 DNA: TGTGCCAGCCAGCAGGGGATTGGGGAGACCCAGTACTTC. As protein: CASQQGIGETQYF.

The chain employs TRBV29-1 and TRBJ2-7; TRBD2 agrees at 7 bases. CDR3 length equals 13 residues. Unmatched junction bases numbered 4, after V lost 5 bases and J lost 0 bases. Germline CDR1 reads SQVTM; CDR2 reads ANQGSEA. In nucleotides, the CDR3 is TGCAGCGTTATAGCGGGCAACTCCTACGAGCAGTACTTC. The encoded protein is CSVIAGNSYEQYF.

Only a few counts were recorded for this clonotype. This chain links TRBV4-3 with TRBJ2-7, with 12 nucleotides matching TRBD2. Germline CDR1 LGHNA, CDR2 YSLEER. CDR3 length: 17 amino acids. Trimming cost V 1 base and J 0 bases; bases outside gene matches: 4. For the CDR3, the DNA is TGCGCCAGCAGCCAAGGCCTAGCGGGAGGGAACTCCTACGAGCAGTACTTC. Amino acids: CASSQGLAGGNSYEQYF.

This clonotype was recorded many times. J is TRBJ2-1 and V is TRBV7-2; a possible D gene is TRBD1 (7 bases). The CDR3 is 15 residues long. V lost 6 bases to trimming and J lost 4 bases, with 16 bases between them. CDR1 and CDR2 from the germline V gene are SGHTA and FQGNSA. Here the CDR3 reads CASSPDRDLYNEQFF. In nucleotides, the CDR3 is TGTGCCAGCAGTCCAGACAGGGACTTGTACAATGAGCAGTTCTTC.

This clonotype was detected many times. The gene calls are TRBV7-3 and TRBJ1-1; D unresolved. Trimming stripped 4 bases from V and 0 bases from J, with 6 bases between. In germline, CDR1 is SGHTA, CDR2 FQGTGA. This CDR3 is 13 amino acids long. Written as DNA, the CDR3 is TGTGCCAGCAGCTCGAGTATGAACACTGAAGCTTTCTTT. This sequence encodes CASSSSMNTEAFF.

This clonotype was recorded at least ten times. This chain uses TRBV7-9 with TRBJ2-3; D possibly corresponds to TRBD2 (6 bases). CDR3 size: 11 residues. Trimming cost V 5 bases and J 14 bases, with 14 bases left between them. Per the germline V gene, CDR1 is SEHNR and CDR2 is FQNEAQ (reference sequence). CDR3: CASSRDFSTYF. CDR3 sequence (DNA): TGTGCCAGCAGCCGGGACTTCTCCACGTATTTT.

This clonotype occurred a few times. The V call is TRBV5-1, the J call TRBJ2-3, with 8 bases aligning to TRBD2. Germline values: CDR1 SGHRS, CDR2 YFSETQ. V lost 1 base and J lost 6; bases outside the gene matches: 16. The CDR3 has 18 residues. This chain's CDR3 is CASSLTPGLETRRDTQYF. The CDR3 nucleotides read TGCGCCAGCAGCTTGACGCCGGGACTAGAAACTCGAAGGGATACGCAGTATTTT.

This clonotype was picked up a small number of times. V gene TRBV7-3 combines with J gene TRBJ2-5; D could derive from TRBD1 or TRBD2 (6 bases each). CDR1 and CDR2 from the germline V gene are SGHTA and FQGTGA. Trimming stripped 2 bases from V and 3 bases from J, with 13 bases between. This CDR3 spans 15 amino acids. CDR3 residues: CASSLRPGAEETQYF. CDR3 nucleotides: TGTGCCAGCAGCTTACGACCGGGGGCCGAAGAGACCCAGTACTTC.

This clonotype was detected a few times. This chain uses TRBV12-3 or TRBV12-4 with TRBJ2-7, with TRBD1 as a possible D gene (5 bases). Trimming cost V 4 bases and J 3 bases, with 16 bases left between them. This CDR3 contains 15 residues. In nucleotides, the CDR3 is TGTGCCAGCAGTTCTCAGGGTTTTAACAGCTACGAGCAGTACTTC. Protein: CASSSQGFNSYEQYF.

In this sample, this clonotype turned up many times. V usage is TRBV5-1 and J usage is TRBJ2-5; D perhaps matches TRBD2 (5 bases). CDR1 and CDR2 from the germline V gene are SGHRS and YFSETQ. The germline V and J ends were trimmed by 0 bases and 5 bases, with 17 bases remaining between them. The CDR3 has 16 residues. The DNA for the CDR3 is TGCGCCAGCAGCTTGGGCCGGGGTAGTCGGTCGGAGACCCAGTACTTC. Its translation is CASSLGRGSRSETQYF.

The genes are TRBV10-3 and TRBJ2-7; D ambiguous. The germline CDR1 and CDR2 sequences are ENHRY and SYGVKD. The germline V and J ends were trimmed by 2 bases and 3 bases, with 11 bases remaining between them. This CDR3 has 14 residues. The CDR3 DNA is TGTGCCATCAGTGAGACGACGGCAGACTACGAGCAGTACTTC. Translated: CAISETTADYEQYF.

The table lists this clonotype with many counts. This chain uses TRBV7-2 with TRBJ2-2, with 13 bases matching TRBD2. The germline CDR1 and CDR2 sequences are SGHTA and FQGNSA. CDR3 length: 17 residues. J gave up 4 bases and V 5 bases, and 7 bases lay outside the gene matches. The CDR3 sequence is CASSHGLAGVSTGELFF. The CDR3, as DNA: TGTGCCAGCAGCCACGGACTAGCGGGAGTATCCACCGGGGAGCTGTTTTTT. Filled out from reference TRBV7-2 and TRBJ2-2, the complete variable domain reads GAGVSQSPSNKVTEKGKDVELRCDPISGHTALYWYRQSLGQGLEFLIYFQGNSAPDKSGLPSDRFSAERTGGSVSTLTIQRTQQEDSAVYLCASSHGLAGVSTGELFFGEGSRLTVL.

The rearrangement joins TRBV7-9 to TRBJ1-2; maybe TRBD1 (5 bases). Per germline, CDR1 SEHNR and CDR2 FQNEAQ (reference sequence). V was clipped by 1 base and J by 6 bases, with 12 bases between them. The CDR3 loop spans 14 amino acids. DNA for the CDR3: TGTGCCAGCAGCTTAGAGTCGGGGCAGGATGGCTACACCTTC. Residues: CASSLESGQDGYTF.

There are a few counts of this clonotype. The J gene is TRBJ2-1, the V gene TRBV9, with a tentative D call TRBD2 (6 bases). CDR1 and CDR2 from the germline V gene are SGDLS and YYNGEE. Trimming stripped 1 base from V and 2 bases from J, with 10 bases between. The CDR3 is 15 residues long. CDR3 region: CASSVRDSPYNEQFF. CDR3 DNA: TGTGCCAGCAGCGTACGGGACTCCCCCTACAATGAGCAGTTCTTC.

Notes on this clonotype: The junction differs from germline at one of its ends, possibly a read error. This rearrangement joins TRBV18 to TRBJ2-7; unclear D gene. This CDR3 region has 14 residues. CDR1 KGHSH and CDR2 LQKENI come from the germline V gene. The CDR3 sequence is CASSPQSKDYEQYF. CDR3 DNA: TGTGCCAGCTCGCCACAGTCTAAGGACTACGAGCAGTACTTC.

The gene calls are TRBV6-5 and TRBJ1-6; TRBD1 agrees at 7 bases. In germline, CDR1 is MNHEY, CDR2 SVGAGI. Trimming took 6 bases from V and 7 from J; bases not matched to a gene: 9. The CDR3 totals 15 residues. The CDR3 sequence: CASSKSGQANSPLHF. As DNA, the CDR3 is TGTGCCAGCAGCAAGTCAGGACAGGCAAATTCACCCCTCCACTTT.

This sequence joins TRBV28 and TRBJ2-1; TRBD1 might be the D (6 bases). This CDR3 is built from 14 residues. The ends were cut back, 4 bases at V and 15 bases at J, with 22 bases in the middle. The germline V gene has CDR1 MDHEN and CDR2 SYDVKM. CDR3 nucleotides: TGTGCCAGCAGTTACCCCGCCGGGACATTTCATCCGTTCTTC. Encoded protein: CASSYPAGTFHPFF. The whole variable domain, filled in from reference TRBV28 and TRBJ2-1, reads DVKVTQSSRYLVKRTGEKVFLECVQDMDHENMFWYRQDPGLGLRLIYFSYDVKMKEKGDIPEGYSVSREKKERFSLILESASTNQTSMYLCASSYPAGTFHPFFGPGTRLTVL.

This clonotype was picked up many times. V is TRBV5-1 and J is TRBJ2-5, with TRBD2 matching 10 bases. V lost 0 bases and J lost 2; bases outside the gene matches: 1. The V gene's germline CDR1 is SGHRS and CDR2 YFSETQ. The CDR3 has 15 residues. The CDR3 nucleotides are TGCGCCAGCAGCTTGGATAGCGGGGGGCAAGAGACCCAGTACTTC. Residues: CASSLDSGGQETQYF.

The sample holds many counts of this clonotype. The chain uses TRBV14 and TRBJ1-1; D unresolved. Per the germline V gene, CDR1 is SGHDN and CDR2 is FVKESK. The length of the CDR3 is 11 residues. V lost 4 bases, J lost 10 bases, and 10 bases lay in between. CDR3 loop: CASSPGRVAFF. The CDR3 region has the DNA TGTGCCAGCAGCCCGGGCCGGGTAGCTTTCTTT.

This clonotype has just a few counts. The V and J genes are TRBV7-9 and TRBJ2-3, with D perhaps matching TRBD2 (6 bases). Germline values: CDR1 SEHNR, CDR2 FQNEAQ (reference sequence). The CDR3 loop spans 16 amino acids. Trimming took off 3 bases at V and 1 base at J, with 14 bases between the two ends. The chain's CDR3 is CASSFAVASGTDTQYF. The CDR3 DNA reads as TGTGCCAGCAGCTTCGCGGTGGCTAGCGGCACAGATACGCAGTATTTT. The full variable domain, rest sourced from reference TRBV7-9 and TRBJ2-3, is DTGVSQNPRHKITKRGQNVTFRCDPISEHNRLYWYRQTLGQGPEFLTYFQNEAQLEKSRLLSDRFSAERPKGSFSTLEIQRTEQGDSAMYLCASSFAVASGTDTQYFGPGTRLTVL.

This clonotype was seen repeatedly, ten times or more. This chain joins TRBV7-2 and TRBJ1-1; D is undetermined. The CDR3 has 13 amino acids. In germline, CDR1 is SGHTA, CDR2 FQGNSA. The ends were cut back, 4 bases at V and 9 bases at J, with 15 bases in the middle. The CDR3 protein is CASSSERWAQAFF. CDR3 in DNA: TGTGCCAGCAGCTCGGAAAGGTGGGCCCAAGCTTTCTTT.

The sample holds a few counts of this clonotype. The V gene is TRBV5-1, the J gene TRBJ2-3, with D perhaps given as TRBD1 or TRBD2 (5 bases each). Trimming took off 2 bases at V and 0 bases at J, with 10 bases between the two ends. This CDR3 has 15 amino acids. Germline lookup yields CDR1 SGHRS and CDR2 YFSETQ. The CDR3 loop is CASSLLGASTDTQYF. Written as DNA, the CDR3 is TGCGCCAGCAGCTTACTAGGGGCCAGCACAGATACGCAGTATTTT.

This clonotype was observed a handful of times. The chain links TRBV7-2 to TRBJ2-7, with D perhaps TRBD2 (6 bases). The germline V and J ends were trimmed by 4 bases and 7 bases, with 11 bases remaining between them. Germline V gene data show CDR1 as SGHTA and CDR2 as FQGNSA. The CDR3 sequence is 12 residues long. The CDR3 DNA reads TGTGCCAGCAGCTGGGAGGTGGGGGAGCAGTACTTC. Its translation: CASSWEVGEQYF.

The chain uses TRBV5-5 and TRBJ1-1, with D possibly TRBD1 on 5 matching bases. The V gene lost 0 bases and the J gene lost 3 bases, with 9 bases spanning the gap. This CDR3 region has 14 residues. CDR1 SGHKS and CDR2 YYEKEE come from the germline V gene (reference sequence). The CDR3 DNA reads TGTGCCAGCAGCTTGGCAGGGAGTGACACTGAAGCTTTCTTT. Amino acids: CASSLAGSDTEAFF.

This clonotype was observed at least ten times. The gene calls are TRBV7-2 and TRBJ1-2; TRBD1 matches 7 bases. Germline V gives CDR1 SGHTA, CDR2 FQGNSA. V dropped 6 bases and J dropped 3; count of bases not matched to a gene: 10. The CDR3 loop spans 15 amino acids. The CDR3 region has the DNA TGTGCCAGCAGACGAAGGGGAGGGGGCGACTATGGCTACACCTTC. Its protein product is CASRRRGGGDYGYTF.